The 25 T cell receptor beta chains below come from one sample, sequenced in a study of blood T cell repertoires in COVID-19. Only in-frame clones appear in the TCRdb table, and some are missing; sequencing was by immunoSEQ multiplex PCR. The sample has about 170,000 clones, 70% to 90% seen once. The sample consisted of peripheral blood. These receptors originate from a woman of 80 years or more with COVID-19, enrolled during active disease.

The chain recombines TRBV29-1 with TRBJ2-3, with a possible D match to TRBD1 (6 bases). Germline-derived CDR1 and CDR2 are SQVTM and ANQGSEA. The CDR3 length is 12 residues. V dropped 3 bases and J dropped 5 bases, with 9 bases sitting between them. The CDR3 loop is CSVDTGLDTQYF. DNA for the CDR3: TGCAGCGTTGACACAGGGCTAGATACGCAGTATTTT.

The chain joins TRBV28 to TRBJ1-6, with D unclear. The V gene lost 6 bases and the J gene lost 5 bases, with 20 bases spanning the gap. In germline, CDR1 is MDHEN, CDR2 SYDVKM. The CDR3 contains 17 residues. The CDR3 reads CASSHIPQIGDNSPLHF. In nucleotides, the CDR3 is TGTGCCAGCAGCCATATCCCCCAGATAGGAGATAATTCACCCCTCCACTTT. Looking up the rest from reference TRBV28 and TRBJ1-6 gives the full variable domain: DVKVTQSSRYLVKRTGEKVFLECVQDMDHENMFWYRQDPGLGLRLIYFSYDVKMKEKGDIPEGYSVSREKKERFSLILESASTNQTSMYLCASSHIPQIGDNSPLHFGNGTRLTVT.

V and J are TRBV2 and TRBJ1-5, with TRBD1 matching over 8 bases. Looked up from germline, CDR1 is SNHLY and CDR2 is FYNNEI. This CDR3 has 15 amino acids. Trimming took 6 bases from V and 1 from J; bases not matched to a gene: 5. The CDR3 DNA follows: TGTGCCAGCAGCTTGGGACAGGCGAGCAATCAGCCCCAGCATTTT. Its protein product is CASSLGQASNQPQHF.

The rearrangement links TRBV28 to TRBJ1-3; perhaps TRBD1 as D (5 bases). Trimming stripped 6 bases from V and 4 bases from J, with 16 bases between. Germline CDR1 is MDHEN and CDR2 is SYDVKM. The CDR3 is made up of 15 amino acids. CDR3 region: CASSGTGVLGNTIYF. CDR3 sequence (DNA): TGTGCCAGCAGCGGGACGGGGGTACTAGGAAACACCATATATTTT. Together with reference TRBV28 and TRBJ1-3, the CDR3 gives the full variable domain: DVKVTQSSRYLVKRTGEKVFLECVQDMDHENMFWYRQDPGLGLRLIYFSYDVKMKEKGDIPEGYSVSREKKERFSLILESASTNQTSMYLCASSGTGVLGNTIYFGEGSWLTVV.

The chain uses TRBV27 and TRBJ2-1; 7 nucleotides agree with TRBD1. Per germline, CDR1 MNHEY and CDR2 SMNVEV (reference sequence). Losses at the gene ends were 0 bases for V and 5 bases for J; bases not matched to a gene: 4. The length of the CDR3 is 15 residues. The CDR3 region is CASSLSRQGNNEQFF. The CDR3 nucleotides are TGTGCCAGCAGTTTATCGCGACAGGGAAACAATGAGCAGTTCTTC.

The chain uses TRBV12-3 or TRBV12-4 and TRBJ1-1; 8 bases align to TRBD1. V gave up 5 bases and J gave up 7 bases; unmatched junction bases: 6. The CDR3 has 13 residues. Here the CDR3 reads CASSTGQGFEAFF. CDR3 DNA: TGTGCCAGCAGTACAGGACAGGGCTTTGAAGCTTTCTTT.

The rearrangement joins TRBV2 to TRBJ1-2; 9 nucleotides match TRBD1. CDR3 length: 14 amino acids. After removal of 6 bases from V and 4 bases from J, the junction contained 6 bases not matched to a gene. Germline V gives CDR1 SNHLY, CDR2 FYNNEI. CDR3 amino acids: CASSRTGGGYGYTF. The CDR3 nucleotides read TGTGCCAGCAGCCGCACAGGGGGCGGCTATGGCTACACCTTC.

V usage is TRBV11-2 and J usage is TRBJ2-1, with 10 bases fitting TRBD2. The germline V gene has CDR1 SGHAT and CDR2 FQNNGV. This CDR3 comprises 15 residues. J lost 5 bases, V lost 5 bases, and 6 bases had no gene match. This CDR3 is CASSNGLAANNEQFF. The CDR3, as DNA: TGTGCCAGCAGCAACGGACTAGCGGCGAACAATGAGCAGTTCTTC. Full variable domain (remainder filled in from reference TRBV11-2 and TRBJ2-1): EAGVAQSPRYKIIEKRQSVAFWCNPISGHATLYWYQQILGQGPKLLIQFQNNGVVDDSQLPKDRFSAERLKGVDSTLKIQPAKLEDSAVYLCASSNGLAANNEQFFGPGTRLTVL.

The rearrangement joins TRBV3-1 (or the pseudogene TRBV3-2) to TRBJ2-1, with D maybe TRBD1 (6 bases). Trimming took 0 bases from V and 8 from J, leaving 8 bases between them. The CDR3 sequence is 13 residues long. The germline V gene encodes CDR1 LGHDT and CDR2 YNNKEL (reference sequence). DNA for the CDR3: TGTGCCAGCAGCCAAGATCGACAGGATGAGCAGTTCTTC. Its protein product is CASSQDRQDEQFF.

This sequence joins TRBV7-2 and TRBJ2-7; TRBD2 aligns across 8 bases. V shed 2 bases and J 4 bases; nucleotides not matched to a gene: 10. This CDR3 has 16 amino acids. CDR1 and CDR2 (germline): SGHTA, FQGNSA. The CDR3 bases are TGTGCCAGCAGCTTATCGGGGGGGGCCAGCTTTTACGAGCAGTACTTC. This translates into CASSLSGGASFYEQYF.

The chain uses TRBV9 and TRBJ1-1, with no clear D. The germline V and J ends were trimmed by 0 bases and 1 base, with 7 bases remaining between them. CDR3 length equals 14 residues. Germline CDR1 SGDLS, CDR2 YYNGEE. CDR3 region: CASSVGAGNTEAFF. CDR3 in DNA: TGTGCCAGCAGCGTAGGAGCAGGGAACACTGAAGCTTTCTTT.

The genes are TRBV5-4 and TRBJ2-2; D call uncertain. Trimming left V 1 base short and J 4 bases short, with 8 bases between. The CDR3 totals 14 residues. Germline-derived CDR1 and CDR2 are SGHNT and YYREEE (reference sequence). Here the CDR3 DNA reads TGTGCCAGCAGCTTGCTGTACGGCACCGGGGAGCTGTTTTTT. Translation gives CASSLLYGTGELFF.

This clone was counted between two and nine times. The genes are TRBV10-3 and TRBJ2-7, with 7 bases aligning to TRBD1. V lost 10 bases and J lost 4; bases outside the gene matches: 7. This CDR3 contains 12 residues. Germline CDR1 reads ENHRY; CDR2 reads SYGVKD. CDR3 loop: CATREDRYEQYF. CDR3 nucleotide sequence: TGTGCCACCCGAGAGGACAGGTACGAGCAGTACTTC.

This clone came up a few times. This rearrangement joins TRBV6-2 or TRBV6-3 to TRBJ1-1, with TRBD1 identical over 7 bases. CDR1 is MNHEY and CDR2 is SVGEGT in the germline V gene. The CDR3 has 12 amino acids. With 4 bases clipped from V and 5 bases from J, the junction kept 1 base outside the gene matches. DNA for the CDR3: TGTGCCAGCAGTTTGACAGGGACTGAAGCTTTCTTT. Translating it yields CASSLTGTEAFF.

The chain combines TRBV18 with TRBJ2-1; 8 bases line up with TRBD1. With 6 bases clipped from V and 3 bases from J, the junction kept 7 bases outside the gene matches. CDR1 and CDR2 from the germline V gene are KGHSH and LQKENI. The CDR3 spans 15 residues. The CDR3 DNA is TGTGCCAGCTCCCCCCTTGGACAGGGCTACAATGAGCAGTTCTTC. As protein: CASSPLGQGYNEQFF.

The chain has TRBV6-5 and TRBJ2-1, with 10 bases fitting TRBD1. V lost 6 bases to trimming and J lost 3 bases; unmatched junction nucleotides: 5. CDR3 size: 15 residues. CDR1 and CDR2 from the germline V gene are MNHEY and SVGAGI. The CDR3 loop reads CASRRTGGNYNEQFF. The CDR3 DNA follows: TGTGCCAGCAGACGGACAGGGGGGAACTACAATGAGCAGTTCTTC.

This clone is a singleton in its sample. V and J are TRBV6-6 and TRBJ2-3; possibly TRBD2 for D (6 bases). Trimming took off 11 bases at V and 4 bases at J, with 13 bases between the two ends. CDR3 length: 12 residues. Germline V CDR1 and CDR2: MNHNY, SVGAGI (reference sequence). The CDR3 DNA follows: TGTGCCGCTAGAGGAGGGGCAGATACGCAGTATTTT. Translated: CAARGGADTQYF.

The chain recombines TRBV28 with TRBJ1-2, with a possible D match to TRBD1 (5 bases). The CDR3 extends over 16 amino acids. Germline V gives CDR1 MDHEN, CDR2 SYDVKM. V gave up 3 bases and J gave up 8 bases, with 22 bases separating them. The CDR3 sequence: CASSFAGTREIGGYTF. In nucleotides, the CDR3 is TGTGCCAGCAGTTTCGCCGGGACTCGGGAAATAGGGGGCTACACCTTC.

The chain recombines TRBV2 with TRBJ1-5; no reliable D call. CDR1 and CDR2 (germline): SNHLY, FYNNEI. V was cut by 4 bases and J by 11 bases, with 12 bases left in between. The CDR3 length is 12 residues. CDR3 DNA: TGTGCCAGCAGTGTTATTATTGAGTCCCAGCATTTT. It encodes CASSVIIESQHF.

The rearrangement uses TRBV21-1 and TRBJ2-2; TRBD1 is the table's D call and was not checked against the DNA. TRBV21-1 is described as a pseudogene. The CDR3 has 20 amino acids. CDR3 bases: TGTGCCAGCAGCAAAAAGAGACAGGGCCCCCGTCCGAAAAACACCGGGGAGCTGTTTTTT. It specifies CASSKKRQGPRPKNTGELFF.

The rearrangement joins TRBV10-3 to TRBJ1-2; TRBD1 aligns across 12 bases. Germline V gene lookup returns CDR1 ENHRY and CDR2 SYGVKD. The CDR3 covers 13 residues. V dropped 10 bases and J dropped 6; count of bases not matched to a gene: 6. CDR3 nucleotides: TGTGCCACGGGGACAGGGGGCTCGGATGGCTACACCTTC. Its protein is CATGTGGSDGYTF.

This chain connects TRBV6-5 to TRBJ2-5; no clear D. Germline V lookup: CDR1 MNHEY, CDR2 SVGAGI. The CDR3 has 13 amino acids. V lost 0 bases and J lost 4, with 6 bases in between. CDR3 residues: CASSYSIRETQYF. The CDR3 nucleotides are TGTGCCAGCAGTTACTCAATTAGAGAGACCCAGTACTTC.

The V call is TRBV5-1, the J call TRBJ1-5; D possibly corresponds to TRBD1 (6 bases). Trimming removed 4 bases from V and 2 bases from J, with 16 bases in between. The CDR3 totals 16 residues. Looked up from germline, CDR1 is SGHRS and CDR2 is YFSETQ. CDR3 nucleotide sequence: TGCGCCAGCAGCGAACAGGGACTATCGGGCAATCAGCCCCAGCATTTT. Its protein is CASSEQGLSGNQPQHF.

CDR3 protein: CASSFAVAASTDTQYF. The DNA of the CDR3 is TGCGCCAGCAGCTTCGCAGTTGCGGCTAGCACAGATACGCAGTATTTT. V usage is TRBV5-1 and J usage is TRBJ2-3, with unresolved D. V was pared by 2 bases and J by 0 bases, with 13 bases between. The CDR3 loop spans 16 amino acids. Germline V gene data show CDR1 as SGHRS and CDR2 as YFSETQ.

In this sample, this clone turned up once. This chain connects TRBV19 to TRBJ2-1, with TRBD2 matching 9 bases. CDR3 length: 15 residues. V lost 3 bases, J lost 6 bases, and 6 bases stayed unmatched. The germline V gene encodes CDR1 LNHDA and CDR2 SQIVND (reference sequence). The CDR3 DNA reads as TGTGCCAGTAGTATGGTCGGCGGGAGGGGCAATGAGCAGTTCTTC. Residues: CASSMVGGRGNEQFF.